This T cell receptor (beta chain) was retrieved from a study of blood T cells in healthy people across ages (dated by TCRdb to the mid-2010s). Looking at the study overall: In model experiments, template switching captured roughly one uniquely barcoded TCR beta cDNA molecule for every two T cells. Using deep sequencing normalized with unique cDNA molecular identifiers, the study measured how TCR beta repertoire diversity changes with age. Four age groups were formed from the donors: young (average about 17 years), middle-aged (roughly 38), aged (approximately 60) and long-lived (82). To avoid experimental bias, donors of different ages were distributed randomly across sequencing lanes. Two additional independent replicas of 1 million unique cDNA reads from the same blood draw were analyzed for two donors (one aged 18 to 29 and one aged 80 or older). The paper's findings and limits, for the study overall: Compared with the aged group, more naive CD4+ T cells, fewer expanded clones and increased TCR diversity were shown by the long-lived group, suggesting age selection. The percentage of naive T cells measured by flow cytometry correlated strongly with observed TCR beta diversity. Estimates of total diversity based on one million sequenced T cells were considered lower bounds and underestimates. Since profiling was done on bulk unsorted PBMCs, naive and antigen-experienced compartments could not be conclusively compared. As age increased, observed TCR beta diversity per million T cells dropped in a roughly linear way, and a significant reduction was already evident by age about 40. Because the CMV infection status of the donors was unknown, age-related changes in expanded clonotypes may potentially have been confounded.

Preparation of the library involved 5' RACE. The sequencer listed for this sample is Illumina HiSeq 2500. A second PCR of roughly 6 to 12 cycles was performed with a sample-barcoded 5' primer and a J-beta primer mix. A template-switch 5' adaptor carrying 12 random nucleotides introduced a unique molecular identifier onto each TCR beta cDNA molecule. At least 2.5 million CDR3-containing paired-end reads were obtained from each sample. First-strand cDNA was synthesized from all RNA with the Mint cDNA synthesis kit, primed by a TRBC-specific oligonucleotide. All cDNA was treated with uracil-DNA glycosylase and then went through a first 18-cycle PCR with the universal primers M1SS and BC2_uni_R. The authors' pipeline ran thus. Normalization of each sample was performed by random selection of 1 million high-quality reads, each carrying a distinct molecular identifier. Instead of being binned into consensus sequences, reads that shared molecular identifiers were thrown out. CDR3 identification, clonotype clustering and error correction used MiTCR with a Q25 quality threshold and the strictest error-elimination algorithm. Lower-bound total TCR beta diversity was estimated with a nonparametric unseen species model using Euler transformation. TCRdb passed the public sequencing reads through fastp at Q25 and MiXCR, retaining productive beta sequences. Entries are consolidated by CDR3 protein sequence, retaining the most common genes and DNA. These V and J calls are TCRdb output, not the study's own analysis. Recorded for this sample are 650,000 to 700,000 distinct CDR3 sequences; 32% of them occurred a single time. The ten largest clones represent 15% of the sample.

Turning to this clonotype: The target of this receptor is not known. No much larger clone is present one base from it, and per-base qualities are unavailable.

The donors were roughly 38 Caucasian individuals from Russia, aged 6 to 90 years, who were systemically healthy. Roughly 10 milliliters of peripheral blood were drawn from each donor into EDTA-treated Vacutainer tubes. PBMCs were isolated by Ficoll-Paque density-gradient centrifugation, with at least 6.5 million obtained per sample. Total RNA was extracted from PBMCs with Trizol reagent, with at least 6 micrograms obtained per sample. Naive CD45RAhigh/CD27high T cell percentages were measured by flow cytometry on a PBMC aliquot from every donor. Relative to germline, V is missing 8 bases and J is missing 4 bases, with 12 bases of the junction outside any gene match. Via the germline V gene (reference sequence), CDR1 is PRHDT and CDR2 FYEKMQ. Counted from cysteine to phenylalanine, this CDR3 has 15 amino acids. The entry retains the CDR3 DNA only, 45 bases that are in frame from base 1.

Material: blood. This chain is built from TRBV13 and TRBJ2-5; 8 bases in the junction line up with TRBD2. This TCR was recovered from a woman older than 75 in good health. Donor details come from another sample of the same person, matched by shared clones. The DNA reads TGTGCCAGCGGGAAACCCTACCGGGGGGGAGAGACCCAGTACTTC. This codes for CASGKPYRGGETQYF.